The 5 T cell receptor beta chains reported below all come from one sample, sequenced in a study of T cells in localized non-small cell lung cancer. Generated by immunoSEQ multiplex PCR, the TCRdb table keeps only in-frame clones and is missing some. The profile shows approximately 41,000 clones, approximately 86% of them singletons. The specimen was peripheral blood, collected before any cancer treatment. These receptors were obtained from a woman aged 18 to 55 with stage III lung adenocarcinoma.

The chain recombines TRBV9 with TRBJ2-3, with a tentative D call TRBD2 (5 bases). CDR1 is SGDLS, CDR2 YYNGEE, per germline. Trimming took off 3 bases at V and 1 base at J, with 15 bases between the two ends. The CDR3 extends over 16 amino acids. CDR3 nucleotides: TGTGCCAGCAGCGCCGGACTTGCGTCGCGCACAGATACGCAGTATTTT. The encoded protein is CASSAGLASRTDTQYF.

CDR3 loop: CASSWANGANNEQFF. The CDR3 region has the DNA TGCGCCAGCAGCTGGGCCAACGGGGCCAACAATGAGCAGTTCTTC. The chain couples TRBV5-1 to TRBJ2-1, with D possibly being TRBD1 or TRBD2 (5 bases each). The V end was cut by 3 bases, the J end by 5 bases, with 15 bases between. The CDR3 extends over 15 amino acids. CDR1 is SGHRS and CDR2 is YFSETQ in the germline V gene.

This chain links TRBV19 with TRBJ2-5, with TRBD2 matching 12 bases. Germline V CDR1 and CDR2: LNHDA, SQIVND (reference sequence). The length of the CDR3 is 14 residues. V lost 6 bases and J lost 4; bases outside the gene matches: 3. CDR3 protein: CASSLTSGGETQYF. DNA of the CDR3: TGTGCCAGTAGCTTGACTAGCGGGGGAGAGACCCAGTACTTC.

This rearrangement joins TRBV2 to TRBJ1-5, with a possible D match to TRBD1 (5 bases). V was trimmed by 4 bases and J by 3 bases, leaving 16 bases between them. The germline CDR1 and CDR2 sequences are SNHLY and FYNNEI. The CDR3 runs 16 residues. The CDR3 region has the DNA TGTGCCAGCAGTGGAGGGCAGGGCCTACCCAATCAGCCCCAGCATTTT. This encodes CASSGGQGLPNQPQHF.

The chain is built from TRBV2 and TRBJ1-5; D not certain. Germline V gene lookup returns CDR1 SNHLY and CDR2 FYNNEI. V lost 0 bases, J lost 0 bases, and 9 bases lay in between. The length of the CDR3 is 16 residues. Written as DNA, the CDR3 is TGTGCCAGCAGTGAAGCGCTCTCGAATAGCAATCAGCCCCAGCATTTT. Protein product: CASSEALSNSNQPQHF. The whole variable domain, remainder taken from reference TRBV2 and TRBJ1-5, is EPEVTQTPSHQVTQMGQEVILRCVPISNHLYFYWYRQILGQKVEFLVSFYNNEISEKSEIFDDQFSVERPDGSNFTLKIRSTKLEDSAMYFCASSEALSNSNQPQHFGDGTRLSIL.